Listed below are T cell receptor beta chains from one sample, sequenced in a study of T cell responses to AZD1222 COVID-19 vaccine. Measured with immunoSEQ multiplex PCR; TCRdb has only the in-frame clones, and not every one. The repertoire holds about 160,000 clones, with 92% as singletons. The input for sequencing was peripheral blood, taken 28 days after the second AZD1222 dose. Every receptor here comes from an adult who received the AZD1222 COVID-19 vaccine. Both conserved end residues are part of each CDR3. The D gene is left open where the match is weak. A row's size may be missing; if present it is once, few, many or a size class.

V: TRBV18; length: 15; J: TRBJ2-1; D: TRBD2; size: -; DNA: TGTGCCAGCTCACCGCTAGCGGGGGCTTACAATGAGCAGTTCTTC; CDR3: CASSPLAGAYNEQFF
V: TRBV7-9; length: 14; J: TRBJ1-2; D: -; size: -; DNA: TGTGCCAGCAGCTTAGACGGGTCAGTCTATGGCTACACCTTC; CDR3: CASSLDGSVYGYTF
V: TRBV7-9; length: 14; J: TRBJ2-2; D: -; size: -; DNA: TGTGCCAGCAGCACCGGACTGAACACCGGGGAGCTGTTTTTT; CDR3: CASSTGLNTGELFF
V: TRBV6-2/TRBV6-3; length: 15; J: TRBJ2-2; D: TRBD2; size: -; DNA: TGTGCCAGCAGTTACTCGATGAGCGGGGGCGGGGAGCTGTTTTTT; CDR3: CASSYSMSGGGELFF
V: TRBV19; length: 13; J: TRBJ1-1; D: -; size: -; DNA: TGTGCCACAGTATTTAGGGGGTACACTGAAGCTTTCTTT; CDR3: CATVFRGYTEAFF
V: TRBV4-1; length: 17; J: TRBJ1-4; D: -; size: -; DNA: TGCGCCAGCAGCCAAGAAGTACGGGCTCCAACTAATGAAAAACTGTTTTTT; CDR3: CASSQEVRAPTNEKLFF
V: TRBV3-1/TRBV3-2; length: 15; J: TRBJ1-4; D: -; size: -; DNA: TGTGCCAGCAGCCCCGGCCGGGGGTCCAATGAAAAACTGTTTTTT; CDR3: CASSPGRGSNEKLFF
V: TRBV12-2; length: 12; J: TRBJ1-4; D: -; size: -; DNA: TGTGCAAGTCGCTCCCACCATGAAAAACTGTTTTTT; CDR3: CASRSHHEKLFF
V: TRBV18; length: 15; J: TRBJ2-5; D: TRBD1; size: -; DNA: TGTGCCAGCTCAGGTTGGGGGACAGCTCAAGAGACCCAGTACTTC; CDR3: CASSGWGTAQETQYF
V: TRBV5-4; length: 16; J: TRBJ1-1; D: -; size: -; DNA: TGTGCCAGCAGGTCCGAGGAACCTCGGGAGAACACTGAAGCTTTCTTT; CDR3: CASRSEEPRENTEAFF
V: TRBV5-1; length: 13; J: TRBJ1-2; D: -; size: -; DNA: TGCGCCAGCAGCTTGGAGGGGTCCTATGGCTACACCTTC; CDR3: CASSLEGSYGYTF
V: TRBV18; length: 17; J: TRBJ1-6; D: -; size: -; DNA: TGTGCCAGCTCAAGAGCGGGGCTAAGCTCCTATAATTCACCCCTCCACTTT; CDR3: CASSRAGLSSYNSPLHF
V: TRBV6-1; length: 14; J: TRBJ1-3; D: -; size: -; DNA: TGTGCCAGCAGTGAACGAGGTCGTGGAAACACCATATATTTT; CDR3: CASSERGRGNTIYF
V: TRBV7-9; length: 15; J: TRBJ1-1; D: -; size: -; DNA: TGTGCCAGCAGCCGACTCTCGGGATCGGACACTGAAGCTTTCTTT; CDR3: CASSRLSGSDTEAFF
V: TRBV24-1; length: 13; J: TRBJ2-3; D: -; size: -; DNA: TGTGCCACCAGTGATCCCCAATTCGGGACGCAGTATTTT; CDR3: CATSDPQFGTQYF
V: TRBV5-1; length: 14; J: TRBJ2-1; D: -; size: -; DNA: TGCGCCAGCAGCGGTCAGGGCCCCTACAATGAGCAGTTCTTC; CDR3: CASSGQGPYNEQFF
V: TRBV7-2; length: 16; J: TRBJ2-1; D: TRBD2; size: once; DNA: TGTGCCAGCAACGTTCAACCGGCTAGCGGTCCGGGTGAGCAGTTCTTC; CDR3: CASNVQPASGPGEQFF
V: TRBV6-1; length: 14; J: TRBJ1-3; D: -; size: -; DNA: TGTGCCAGCAGCTTTACAGGGACTGGAAACACCATATATTTT; CDR3: CASSFTGTGNTIYF